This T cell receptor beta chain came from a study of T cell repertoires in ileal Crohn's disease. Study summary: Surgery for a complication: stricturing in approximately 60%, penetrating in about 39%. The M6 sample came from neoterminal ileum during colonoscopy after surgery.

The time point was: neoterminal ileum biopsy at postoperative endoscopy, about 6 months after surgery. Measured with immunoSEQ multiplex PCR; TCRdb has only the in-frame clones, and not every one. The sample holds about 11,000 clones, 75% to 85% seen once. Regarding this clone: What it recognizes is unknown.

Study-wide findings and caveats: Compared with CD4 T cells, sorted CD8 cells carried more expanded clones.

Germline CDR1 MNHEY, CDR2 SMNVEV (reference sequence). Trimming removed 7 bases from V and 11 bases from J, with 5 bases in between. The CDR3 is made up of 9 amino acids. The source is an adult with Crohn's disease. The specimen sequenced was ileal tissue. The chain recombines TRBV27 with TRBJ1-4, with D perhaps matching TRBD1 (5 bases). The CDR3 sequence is CASKGKLFF. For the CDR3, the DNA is TGTGCCAGCAAGGGGAAACTGTTTTTT.